The 14 T cell receptor beta chains presented below share a single source sample, sequenced in a study of OX40 agonist ivuxolimab in advanced cancers. TCRdb's table, derived via immunoSEQ multiplex PCR, lists solely in-frame clones and lacks some. The sample has more than 40,000 clones; over 65% are singletons. The material sequenced was CD4+ or CD8+ T cells sorted from blood, taken in a trial of the OX40 agonist ivuxolimab. The receptors were gathered from an adult with an advanced solid tumor such as melanoma, head and neck, liver or kidney cancer.

Here the CDR3 reads CASSGSGTVNSPLHF. The CDR3 nucleotides read TGTGCCAGTAGTGGGTCCGGGACAGTTAATTCACCCCTCCACTTT. The chain has TRBV19 and TRBJ1-6; 7 bases are shared with TRBD1. Germline loops: CDR1 LNHDA, CDR2 SQIVND (reference sequence). The CDR3 runs 15 residues. The V gene end was trimmed by 5 bases and the J gene end by 6 bases; junction bases not matched to a gene: 7.

The chain employs TRBV28 and TRBJ2-1; no definite D call. CDR3 length: 15 residues. Germline-derived CDR1 and CDR2 are MDHEN and SYDVKM. The V end was cut by 5 bases, the J end by 2 bases, with 13 bases between. This CDR3 reads CASSTLSLPYNEQFF. DNA of the CDR3: TGTGCCAGCAGTACCCTCTCCCTTCCCTACAATGAGCAGTTCTTC.

The chain links TRBV19 to TRBJ2-1; 12 positions match TRBD2. There are 15 residues in the CDR3. CDR1 is LNHDA and CDR2 is SQIVND in the germline V gene (reference sequence). The V gene end was trimmed by 5 bases and the J gene end by 7 bases; junction bases not matched to a gene: 6. CDR3 sequence: CASSQTSGSGNEQFF. The DNA of the CDR3 is TGTGCCAGTAGTCAGACTAGCGGGAGTGGTAATGAGCAGTTCTTC.

This clone was detected once. The chain links TRBV5-1 to TRBJ1-1; 9 nucleotides line up with TRBD1. The CDR3 has 15 amino acids. Trimming removed 4 bases from V and 2 bases from J; junction bases left unmatched: 6. CDR1 and CDR2 from the germline V gene are SGHRS and YFSETQ. DNA for the CDR3: TGCGCCAGCAGCGTGGGACAGGGCGGAAACACTGAAGCTTTCTTT. It translates to CASSVGQGGNTEAFF. Filled out from reference TRBV5-1 and TRBJ1-1, the complete variable domain reads KAGVTQTPRYLIKTRGQQVTLSCSPISGHRSVSWYQQTPGQGLQFLFEYFSETQRNKGNFPGRFSGRQFSNSRSEMNVSTLELGDSALYLCASSVGQGGNTEAFFGQGTRLTVV.

V and J are TRBV6-1 and TRBJ2-3, with TRBD1 matching 10 bases. The germline gives CDR1 MNHNS, CDR2 SASEGT. The ends lost 2 bases at V and 3 bases at J; junction bases unmatched: 2. The CDR3 is made up of 15 amino acids. CDR3 in amino acids: CASSEPGQGTDTQYF. The CDR3 DNA sequence: TGTGCCAGCAGTGAACCGGGACAGGGGACAGATACGCAGTATTTT.

Worth noting for this clone: The junction does not match germline at one end; this may be a read error. The CDR3 protein is CASSDRGNAEAFF. The CDR3 DNA follows: TGTGCCAGCAGCGACAGGGGGAACGCTGAAGCTTTCTTT. This rearrangement joins TRBV6-1 to TRBJ1-1, with 9 bases lining up with TRBD1. CDR1 and CDR2 (germline): MNHNS, SASEGT. The CDR3 length is 13 residues.

This chain uses TRBV29-1 with TRBJ2-1; no definite D call. Germline V gives CDR1 SQVTM, CDR2 ANQGSEA. The CDR3 is 11 residues long. The V gene lost 4 bases and the J gene lost 5 bases, with 6 bases spanning the gap. For the CDR3, the DNA is TGCAGCGTTGGAGAGAACAATGAGCAGTTCTTC. This translates into CSVGENNEQFF.

The rearrangement links TRBV28 to TRBJ1-3; D is possibly TRBD1 (6 bases). The CDR3 spans 14 residues. Germline CDR1 reads MDHEN; CDR2 reads SYDVKM. Trimming shortened V by 6 bases and J by 5 bases, and 14 bases separated the two germline ends. The CDR3 loop reads CASSLQGSRNTIYF. CDR3 DNA sequence: TGTGCCAGCAGCTTACAGGGATCGAGAAACACCATATATTTT.

The chain couples TRBV19 to TRBJ2-1, with unresolved D. CDR3 length: 15 amino acids. CDR1 is LNHDA, CDR2 SQIVND, per germline (reference sequence). V lost 2 bases and J 2 bases, leaving 10 bases between the germline ends. CDR3 nucleotides: TGTGCCAGTAGTATACAGCGAAACACCTACAATGAGCAGTTCTTC. Residues: CASSIQRNTYNEQFF.

CDR3 DNA: TGTGCCAGCAGCCGAGACAGGGGTGAACAGCCCCAGCATTTT. It yields the protein CASSRDRGEQPQHF. V and J are TRBV6-4 and TRBJ1-5; 8 bases are a match to TRBD1. CDR3 length equals 14 residues. The ends lost 6 bases at V and 7 bases at J; junction bases unmatched: 8. Germline V lookup: CDR1 MRHNA, CDR2 SNTAGT.

V is TRBV11-2 and J is TRBJ1-1; 11 nucleotides align to TRBD1. With 1 base clipped from V and 4 bases from J, the junction kept 2 bases outside the gene matches. Germline V gene sequence: CDR1 SGHAT, CDR2 FQNNGV. The CDR3 runs to 15 residues. The CDR3 sequence: CASSLAGTGGTEAFF. CDR3 DNA: TGTGCCAGCAGCTTAGCCGGGACAGGGGGCACTGAAGCTTTCTTT. Looking up the rest from reference TRBV11-2 and TRBJ1-1 gives the full variable domain: EAGVAQSPRYKIIEKRQSVAFWCNPISGHATLYWYQQILGQGPKLLIQFQNNGVVDDSQLPKDRFSAERLKGVDSTLKIQPAKLEDSAVYLCASSLAGTGGTEAFFGQGTRLTVV.

V and J are TRBV6-1 and TRBJ1-2, with D perhaps matching TRBD1 (6 bases). This CDR3 comprises 14 residues. Germline loops: CDR1 MNHNS, CDR2 SASEGT. V lost 4 bases and J 2 bases, leaving 11 bases between the germline ends. The CDR3 sequence: CASSVKGTNYGYTF. CDR3 DNA: TGTGCCAGCAGTGTGAAGGGGACAAACTATGGCTACACCTTC.

V usage is TRBV5-1 and J usage is TRBJ1-2; TRBD1 matches at 7 bases. This CDR3 has 13 residues. The V and J ends lost 4 bases and 6 bases, in that order; junction bases with no gene match: 6. Germline assignment: CDR1 SGHRS and CDR2 YFSETQ. The CDR3: CASSPTGVDGYTF. The CDR3, as DNA: TGCGCCAGCAGCCCAACAGGGGTCGATGGCTACACCTTC.

This chain uses TRBV5-4 with TRBJ2-5, with 14 nucleotides matching TRBD2. Germline lookup yields CDR1 SGHNT and CDR2 YYREEE (reference sequence). The CDR3 extends over 16 amino acids. With 4 bases clipped from V and 5 bases from J, the junction kept 7 bases outside the gene matches. CDR3 loop: CASSPRTSGRRETQYF. The CDR3 coding sequence is TGTGCCAGCAGCCCGAGGACTAGCGGGAGGCGGGAGACCCAGTACTTC.